This T cell receptor beta chain came from a study of T cells in Graves' hyperthyroidism and ophthalmopathy (dated by TCRdb to 2018 to 2020). Broadly, across the study: Peripheral blood samples were taken at initial diagnosis, before any treatment was given. For training and testing, the 100 or so patients in the discovery cohort were randomly divided in a 7:3 ratio. Prospective prediction of ophthalmopathy was tested in an independent validation cohort of some 19 hyperthyroidism patients and some 17 patients who later progressed to ophthalmopathy. In addition, the study compared T-cell repertoires in thyroid tissue and in blood from five or six Graves' hyperthyroidism patients. Once sampling was done, hyperthyroidism patients were given methimazole at a starting dose of 30 mg daily, whereas ophthalmopathy patients were given high-dose intravenous methylprednisolone. TCR V-J signatures able to tell the groups apart were searched for in a discovery cohort of 100 patients, of whom approximately 40 had Graves' ophthalmopathy and roughly 59 had stable Graves' hyperthyroidism. The paper reports TCR Vbeta CDR3 sequencing of approximately 140 peripheral blood samples: fewer than 50 ophthalmopathy, fewer than 80 hyperthyroidism and around 17 progressor patients. General conclusions and limits of the study: A model built on a 13 V-J signature distinguished ophthalmopathy from stable hyperthyroidism, reaching 85% to 90% sensitivity and about 81% specificity in cross-validation and 80%/75% in testing. Blood samples also contained most of the expanded thyroid clonotypes (frequency above 0.001), which suggests that blood repertoires may reflect thyroid immune responses. Sample size was not statistically predetermined, and investigators were not blinded to group allocation. In validation, progression to ophthalmopathy was predicted by the model with about 70% sensitivity and 72% to 85% specificity, a median of around 5.9 months before onset.

Ophthalmopathy patients had moderately to severely active disease, with a Clinical Activity Score of 3 or more, a NOSPECS grade of 4 or more, and a disease duration of less than 3 months. The study excluded patients with uncontrolled infections, other autoimmune diseases, pregnancy or lactation. Diagnoses were established on the basis of clinical symptoms, serum thyroxine and TRAb, thyroid ultrasound, and orbital computed tomography. PBMCs were separated from approximately 9.9 ml of fresh peripheral blood using Ficoll-Paque density gradient centrifugation. Total RNA was extracted with Trizol reagent, and quality was checked on an Agilent 2100 Bioanalyzer. The V and J ends are trimmed by 3 bases and 0 bases, leaving 13 bases between them. The CDR3 contains 15 residues, cysteine and phenylalanine counted. Kept here is only the CDR3 DNA, which spans 45 bases and is read in frame from base 1. The germline V gene (reference sequence) provides CDR1 DFQATT and CDR2 SNEGSKA.

The TCR beta CDR3 regions were amplified from the RNA transcripts. For the first round of RT-PCR on the TCR CDR3, the HTBI primer set was used together with the Qiagen OneStep RT-PCR kit. The libraries were constructed in a second round of multiplex PCR and then size-selected and purified. Sequencing of the libraries was done on an Illumina HiSeq2000 using paired-end 100 bp reads. On the study's bioinformatics: SOAPnuke was used to process the raw data, throwing out any read that contained adapters or uncalled bases, had a mean Phred below 15, or lacked an exact constant-primer or identifier match. High-quality paired reads were merged with COPE v1.2.5, and unique nucleotide sequences were defined as clonotypes. MiTCR v1.1 was used to align clonotypes to the IMGT TRBV, TRBD and TRBJ reference segments. The analysis included only V-J combinations with a frequency above 0.0001, which together covered approximately 99% of the repertoires. A TCS score was defined as the ratio of F50 (clonal expansion) to E x V (chaos), with BLOSUM62-based TCRdist applied between CDR3 peptides within each V-J. Welch's t-statistics and random forest reduced around 550 V-J features to around 14, which were used in a naive Bayes classifier (R e1071). TCRdb took the public reads, trimmed them with fastp at Q25, ran MiXCR for clone calling and kept in-frame beta chains. Here each entry gathers all rows of one CDR3 protein and keeps the most common genes and DNA. TCRdb, rather than the study authors, made the V and J calls. Across this sample there are hundreds of thousands of distinct CDR3 sequences, with about 20% seen only once. About 50% of the sample belongs to the ten largest clones.

Turning to this clonotype: Its antigen is unknown. Per-base quality was not reported, and no clone a single base away is much larger than it.

This TCR was recovered from a man in his forties with Graves' ophthalmopathy. The chain uses TRBV20-1 and TRBJ2-3, with the identity of the D gene unclear. Sequenced input: blood. CDR3 protein: CSASKTAISTDTQYF. The DNA is TGCAGTGCTAGTAAGACTGCAATTAGCACAGATACGCAGTATTTT.